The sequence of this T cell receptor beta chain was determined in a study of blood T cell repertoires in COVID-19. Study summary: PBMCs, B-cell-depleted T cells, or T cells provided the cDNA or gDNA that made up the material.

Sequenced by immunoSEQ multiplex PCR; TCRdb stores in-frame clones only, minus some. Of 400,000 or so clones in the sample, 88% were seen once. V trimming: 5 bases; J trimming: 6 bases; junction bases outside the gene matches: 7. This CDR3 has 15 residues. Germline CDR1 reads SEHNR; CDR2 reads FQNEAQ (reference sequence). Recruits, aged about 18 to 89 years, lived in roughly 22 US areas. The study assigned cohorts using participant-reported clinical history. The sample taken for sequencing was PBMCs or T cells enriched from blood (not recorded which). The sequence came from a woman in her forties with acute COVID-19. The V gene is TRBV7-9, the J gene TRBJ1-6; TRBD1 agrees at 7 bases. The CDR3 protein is CASSTDREANSPLHF. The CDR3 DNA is TGTGCCAGCAGCACCGACAGGGAGGCTAATTCACCCCTCCACTTT.